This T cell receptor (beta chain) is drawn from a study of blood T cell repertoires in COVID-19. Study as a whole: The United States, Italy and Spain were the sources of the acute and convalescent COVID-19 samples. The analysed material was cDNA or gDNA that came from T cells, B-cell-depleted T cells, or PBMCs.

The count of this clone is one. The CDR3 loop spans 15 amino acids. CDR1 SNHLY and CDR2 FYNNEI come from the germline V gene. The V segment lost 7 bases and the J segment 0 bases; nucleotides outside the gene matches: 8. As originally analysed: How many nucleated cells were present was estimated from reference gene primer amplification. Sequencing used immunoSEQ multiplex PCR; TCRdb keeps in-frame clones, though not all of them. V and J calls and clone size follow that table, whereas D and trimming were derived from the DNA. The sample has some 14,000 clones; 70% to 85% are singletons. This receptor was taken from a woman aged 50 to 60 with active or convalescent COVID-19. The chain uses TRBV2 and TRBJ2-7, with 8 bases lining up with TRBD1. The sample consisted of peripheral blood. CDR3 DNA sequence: TGTGCCAGCACCCAGACAGGGGCGATCTCCTACGAGCAGTACTTC. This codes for CASTQTGAISYEQYF. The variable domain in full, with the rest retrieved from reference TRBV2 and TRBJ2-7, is EPEVTQTPSHQVTQMGQEVILRCVPISNHLYFYWYRQILGQKVEFLVSFYNNEISEKSEIFDDQFSVERPDGSNFTLKIRSTKLEDSAMYFCASTQTGAISYEQYFGPGTRLTVT.